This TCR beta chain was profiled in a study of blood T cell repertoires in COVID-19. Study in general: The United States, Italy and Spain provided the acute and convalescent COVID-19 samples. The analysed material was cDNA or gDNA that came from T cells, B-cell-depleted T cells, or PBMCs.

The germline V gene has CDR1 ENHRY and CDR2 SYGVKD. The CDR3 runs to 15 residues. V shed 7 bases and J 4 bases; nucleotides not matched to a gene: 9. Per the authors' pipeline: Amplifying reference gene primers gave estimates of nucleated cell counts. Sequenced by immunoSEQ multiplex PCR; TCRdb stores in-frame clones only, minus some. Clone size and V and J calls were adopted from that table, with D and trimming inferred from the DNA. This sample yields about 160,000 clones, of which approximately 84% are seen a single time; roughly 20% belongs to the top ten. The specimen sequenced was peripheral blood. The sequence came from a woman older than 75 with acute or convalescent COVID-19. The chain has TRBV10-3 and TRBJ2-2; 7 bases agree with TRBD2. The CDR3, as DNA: TGTGCCATCACGTCCAGCGGGGTAGGCACCGGGGAGCTGTTTTTT. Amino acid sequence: CAITSSGVGTGELFF.